The clone carrying this T cell receptor beta chain was counted at least ten times. The germline gives CDR1 MNHNS, CDR2 SASEGT. The CDR3 is 13 amino acids. With 4 bases removed from V and 7 bases from J, the gap between germline ends came to 11 bases. This sample is part of a study of T cells in Graves' hyperthyroidism and ophthalmopathy. Amplification of TCR beta CDR3 regions was performed using RNA transcripts as template. First-round RT-PCR of the TCR CDR3 relied on the HTBI primer set. TCRdb ran MiXCR on the multiplex PCR reads and lists one entry per CDR3 protein. The sample consists of approximately 420,000 distinct CDR3 sequences, approximately 13% of them appearing once.

The gene calls are TRBV6-1 and TRBJ1-5; D remains ambiguous. The sample taken for sequencing was blood. This TCR was sampled from a woman under 30 with Graves' hyperthyroidism. CDR3 bases: TGTGCCAGCAGTGTTGGGGTCGAACAGCCCCAGCATTTT. Its protein product is CASSVGVEQPQHF.